The present entry profiles one TCR beta chain with its context. Unique molecular identifiers were built into the TCRbeta library. From the PCR reads, TCRdb called clonotypes with MiXCR, one entry per CDR3 protein. The sample records roughly 350,000 distinct CDR3 sequences, 10% being singletons. This entry comes from a study of T-cell reconstitution after alpha-beta-depleted transplantation in children. Trimming removed 0 bases at V and 4 bases at J, with 14 bases between. The CDR3 is 15 amino acids. Germline values: CDR1 SQVTM, CDR2 ANQGSEA. This clonotype was obtained from a human donor who donated a stem cell graft to a child with acute lymphoblastic leukemia. The chain is built from TRBV29-1 and TRBJ2-3; D unclear. The sample in question was PBMCs from the stem cell graft donor, obtained from the stem cell graft. CDR3 DNA: TGCAGCGTTGAAGAGGCCCCCGGAAGGCCAGATACGCAGTATTTT. This sequence encodes CSVEEAPGRPDTQYF.